This T cell receptor (beta chain) is from a study of shared T cell receptors in the human thymus. Measured with immunoSEQ multiplex PCR; TCRdb has only the in-frame clones, and not every one. The sample comprises hundreds of thousands of clones, roughly 90% of which are singletons, and 0.0095% to 0.012% rests with the top ten. This clone was observed a few times. Looked up from germline, CDR1 is LGHNA and CDR2 is YNFKEQ. The CDR3 runs 15 residues. V was trimmed by 0 bases and J by 4 bases, leaving 12 bases between them. These sequences were also reported in another study, on human thymus T cells. That publication notes: Donors consisted of healthy Finnish infants (having corrective surgery for congenital heart defects). Resections from corrective heart surgery provided thymus tissue. V and J genes seemed to be used with bias in thymic and blood repertoires. Unrelated individuals had highly overlapping thymic repertoires, as reported in related research.

This chain uses TRBV4-2 with TRBJ1-2; TRBD1 is a possible D gene (6 bases). The clonotype originates from a boy under two years old with a congenital heart defect. The sequencing input was thymocytes. As DNA, the CDR3 is TGTGCCAGCAGCCAAGAAGGGGGGGCGGGCTATGGCTACACCTTC. As protein: CASSQEGGAGYGYTF.